This T cell receptor (beta chain) was obtained from a study of T cell repertoires in cytomegalovirus infection. On the study more broadly: HLA-C-restricted CMV epitopes, recently identified, and well-studied HLA-B-restricted ones were used by the study. Indications of both CMV infection and matching HLA type were provided by public TCR beta signatures.

TCRdb reprocessed the reads via MiXCR and lists one record per CDR3 protein. The sample lists tens of thousands of distinct CDR3 sequences, about 19% occurring once. Study-wide results and limits: Of the TCR beta families, the public ones yielded a cumulative frequency that identified carriers of CMV plus the relevant HLA. Dominating the ex vivo response were TCR beta clonotypes that were CMV-specific and HLA-C-restricted.

The CDR3 loop spans 14 amino acids. V lost 4 bases to trimming and J lost 0 bases, with 9 bases between them. Germline V gene sequence: CDR1 MDHEN, CDR2 SYDVKM. This clonotype was observed a handful of times. As yet, its antigen is unknown. This chain uses TRBV28 with TRBJ1-1; no clear D gene. The source is a human donor in good health (CMV status not recorded). Some clones in this sample may be carry-over from other donors' samples. The source was CD8+ T cells from cultured PBMCs, collected from culture after CMV antigen stimulation. The CDR3, as DNA: TGTGCCAGCAGTTACAGCAACATGAACACTGAAGCTTTCTTT. The encoded protein is CASSYSNMNTEAFF.